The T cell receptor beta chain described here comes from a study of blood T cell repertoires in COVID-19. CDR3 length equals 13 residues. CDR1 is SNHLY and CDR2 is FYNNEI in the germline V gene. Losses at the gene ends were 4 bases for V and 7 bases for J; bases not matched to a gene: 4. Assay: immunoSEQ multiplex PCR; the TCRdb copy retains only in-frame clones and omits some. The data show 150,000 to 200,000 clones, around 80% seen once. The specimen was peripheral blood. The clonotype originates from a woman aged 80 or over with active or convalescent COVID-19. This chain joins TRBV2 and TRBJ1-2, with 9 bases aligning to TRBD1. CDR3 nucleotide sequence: TGTGCCAGCAGTGGGGACAGGGTAGCTGGCTACACCTTC. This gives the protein CASSGDRVAGYTF.